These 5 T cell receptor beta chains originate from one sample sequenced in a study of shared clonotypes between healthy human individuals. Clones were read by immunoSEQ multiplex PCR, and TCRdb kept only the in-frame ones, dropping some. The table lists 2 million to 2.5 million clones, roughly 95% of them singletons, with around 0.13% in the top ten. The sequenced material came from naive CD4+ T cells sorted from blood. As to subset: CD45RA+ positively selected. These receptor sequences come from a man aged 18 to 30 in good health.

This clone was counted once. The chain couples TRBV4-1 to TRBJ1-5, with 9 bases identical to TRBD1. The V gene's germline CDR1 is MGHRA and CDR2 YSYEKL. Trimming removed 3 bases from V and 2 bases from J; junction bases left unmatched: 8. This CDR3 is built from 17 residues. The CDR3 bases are TGCGCCAGCAGCCACGGGACAGGGAGTATTGGCAATCAGCCCCAGCATTTT. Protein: CASSHGTGSIGNQPQHF.

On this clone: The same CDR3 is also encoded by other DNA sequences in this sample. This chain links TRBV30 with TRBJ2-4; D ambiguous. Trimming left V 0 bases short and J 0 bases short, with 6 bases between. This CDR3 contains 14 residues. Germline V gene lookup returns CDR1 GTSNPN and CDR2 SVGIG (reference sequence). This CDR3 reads CAWSVGGAKNIQYF. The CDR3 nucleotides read TGTGCCTGGAGTGTAGGCGGAGCCAAAAACATTCAGTACTTC.

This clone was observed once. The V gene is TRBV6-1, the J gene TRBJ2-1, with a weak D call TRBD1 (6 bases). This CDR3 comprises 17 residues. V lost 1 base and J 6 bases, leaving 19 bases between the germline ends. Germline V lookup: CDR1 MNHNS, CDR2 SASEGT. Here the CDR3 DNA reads TGTGCCAGCAGTGAAGTACTCGCCCCAAGAGGGGGCAATGAGCAGTTCTTC. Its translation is CASSEVLAPRGGNEQFF.

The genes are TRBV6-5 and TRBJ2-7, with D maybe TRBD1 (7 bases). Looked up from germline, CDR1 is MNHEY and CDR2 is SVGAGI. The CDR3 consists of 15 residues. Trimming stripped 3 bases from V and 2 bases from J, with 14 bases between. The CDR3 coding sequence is TGTGCCAGCAGTTATAGGCAGGGGGGTGCCTACGAGCAGTACTTC. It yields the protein CASSYRQGGAYEQYF.

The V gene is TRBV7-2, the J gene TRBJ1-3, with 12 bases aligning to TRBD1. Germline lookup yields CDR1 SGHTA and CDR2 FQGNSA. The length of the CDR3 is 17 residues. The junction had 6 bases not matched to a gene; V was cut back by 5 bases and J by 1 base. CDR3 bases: TGTGCCAGCAGCCCGGGACAGGGGGCGAGGTCTGGAAACACCATATATTTT. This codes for CASSPGQGARSGNTIYF.